What follows are 10 T cell receptor beta chains derived from one specimen sequenced in a study of regulatory T cells in long-lasting Graves disease. TCR beta libraries were built with iRepertoire HTBI primers and Arm-PCR of CDR3 regions. TCRdb called the multiplex PCR reads again in MiXCR, with one record for every CDR3 protein. The sample records over 200,000 distinct CDR3 sequences, approximately 18% being singletons. The time point denotes: newly diagnosed GD, antithyroid drugs for less than 3 months. PBMC-extracted RNA yielded the TCR library. These data also formed part of another study, on T cells in Graves' hyperthyroidism and ophthalmopathy.

Sequencing was performed on peripheral blood mononuclear cells (PBMCs), taken at new diagnosis, from a patient treated with antithyroid drugs. The receptor source for this set is a woman aged 30 to 39 with Graves disease.

This clonotype has only a few counts. J is TRBJ1-2 and V is TRBV7-9; TRBD1 is a possible D gene (5 bases). Germline V gene lookup returns CDR1 SEHNR and CDR2 FQNEAQ (reference sequence). The CDR3 length is 14 residues. V was clipped by 4 bases and J by 2 bases, with 11 bases between them. CDR3 amino acids: CASSYTTDNYGYTF. The CDR3 region has the DNA TGTGCCAGCAGCTATACGACAGACAACTATGGCTACACCTTC.

At least ten counts were recorded for this clonotype. This sequence joins TRBV20-1 and TRBJ2-7; D is perhaps TRBD1 or TRBD2 (5 bases each). The CDR3 sequence is 14 residues long. In germline, CDR1 is DFQATT, CDR2 SNEGSKA (reference sequence). Trimming stripped 0 bases from V and 2 bases from J, with 11 bases between. CDR3 loop: CSARDWDHAYEQYF. The CDR3 coding sequence is TGCAGTGCTAGAGATTGGGACCACGCCTACGAGCAGTACTTC.

V is TRBV12-3 or TRBV12-4 and J is TRBJ2-1; TRBD1 or TRBD2 may be the D gene (5 bases each). The CDR3 extends over 15 amino acids. The germline V and J ends were trimmed by 6 bases and 6 bases, with 18 bases remaining between them. The CDR3 coding sequence is TGTGCCAGCAGCCATGGGGGTCCCCGGGGCAATGAGCAGTTCTTC. Its translation is CASSHGGPRGNEQFF.

There are many counts of this clonotype. This sequence joins TRBV6-1 and TRBJ1-5; D unresolved. Germline CDR1 reads MNHNS; CDR2 reads SASEGT. CDR3 length: 11 residues. Trimming took off 4 bases at V and 8 bases at J, with 6 bases between the two ends. The CDR3 DNA follows: TGTGCCAGCAGTGTACCGGAGCCCCAGCATTTT. It encodes CASSVPEPQHF.

This clonotype showed up many times. The chain links TRBV20-1 to TRBJ2-7; 7 nucleotides agree with TRBD1. Germline values: CDR1 DFQATT, CDR2 SNEGSKA (reference sequence). The V and J ends lost 7 bases and 3 bases, in that order; junction bases with no gene match: 9. CDR3 size: 13 residues. The CDR3, as DNA: TGCAGTGGGGTTGGGGGACAGATCTACGAGCAGTACTTC. Its translation is CSGVGGQIYEQYF.

There are many counts of this clonotype. The chain recombines TRBV11-3 with TRBJ2-7; D call uncertain. The CDR3 length is 14 residues. With 1 base removed from V and 3 bases from J, the gap between germline ends came to 10 bases. Germline assignment: CDR1 SGHNT and CDR2 YENEEA. CDR3 protein: CASSLGSANYEQYF. In nucleotides, the CDR3 is TGTGCCAGCAGCTTAGGCAGCGCAAACTACGAGCAGTACTTC.

V usage is TRBV5-1 and J usage is TRBJ2-3, with 9 bases lining up with TRBD1. V gave up 2 bases and J gave up 1 base; unmatched junction bases: 8. Germline assignment: CDR1 SGHRS and CDR2 YFSETQ. This CDR3 spans 17 amino acids. CDR3 nucleotide sequence: TGCGCCAGCAGCTTAACCGGGACAGGGTGGGGCACAGATACGCAGTATTTT. It specifies CASSLTGTGWGTDTQYF.

The table lists this clonotype with many counts. The chain combines TRBV10-3 with TRBJ2-2, with D tentatively TRBD1 or TRBD2 (5 bases each). The CDR3 sequence is 18 residues long. From germline, CDR1 is ENHRY and CDR2 SYGVKD. The ends were cut back, 1 base at V and 3 bases at J, with 18 bases in the middle. CDR3 amino acids: CAISEFTLGAGDTGELFF. In DNA form, the CDR3 reads TGTGCCATCAGTGAGTTCACCCTCGGGGCCGGGGACACCGGGGAGCTGTTTTTT.

This clonotype was recorded at least ten times. The chain is built from TRBV5-5 and TRBJ2-7; TRBD2 is a possible D gene (5 bases). Germline CDR1 SGHKS, CDR2 YYEKEE (reference sequence). Trimming removed 2 bases from V and 3 bases from J, with 21 bases in between. The CDR3 sequence is 17 residues long. CDR3 sequence: CASSLSGHNDNYYEQYF. CDR3 nucleotide sequence: TGTGCCAGCAGCTTAAGCGGCCACAACGACAATTACTACGAGCAGTACTTC.

This clonotype was seen repeatedly, ten times or more. J is TRBJ1-1 and V is TRBV2; D is uncertain. The germline V and J ends were trimmed by 0 bases and 4 bases, with 9 bases remaining between them. Germline CDR1 SNHLY, CDR2 FYNNEI. This CDR3 has 14 amino acids. The CDR3 DNA is TGTGCCAGCAGTGAAGCTCTATCAGGCACTGAAGCTTTCTTT. Amino acids: CASSEALSGTEAFF. Looking up the rest from reference TRBV2 and TRBJ1-1 gives the full variable domain: EPEVTQTPSHQVTQMGQEVILRCVPISNHLYFYWYRQILGQKVEFLVSFYNNEISEKSEIFDDQFSVERPDGSNFTLKIRSTKLEDSAMYFCASSEALSGTEAFFGQGTRLTVV.